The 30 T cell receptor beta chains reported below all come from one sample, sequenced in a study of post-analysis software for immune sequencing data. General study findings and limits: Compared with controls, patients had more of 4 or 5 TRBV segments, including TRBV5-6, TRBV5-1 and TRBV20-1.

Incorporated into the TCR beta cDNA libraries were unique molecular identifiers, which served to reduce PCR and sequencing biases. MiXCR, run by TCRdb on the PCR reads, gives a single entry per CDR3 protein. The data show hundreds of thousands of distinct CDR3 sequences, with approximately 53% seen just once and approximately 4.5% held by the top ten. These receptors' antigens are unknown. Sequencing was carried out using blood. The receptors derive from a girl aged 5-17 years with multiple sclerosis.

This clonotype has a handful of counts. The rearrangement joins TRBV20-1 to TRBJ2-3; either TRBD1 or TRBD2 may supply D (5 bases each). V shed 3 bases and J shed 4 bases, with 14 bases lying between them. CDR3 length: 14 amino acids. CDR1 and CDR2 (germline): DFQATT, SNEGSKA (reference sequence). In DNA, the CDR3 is TGCAGTGCTAGGGGACCCCGAAGAGCAGATACGCAGTATTTT. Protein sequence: CSARGPRRADTQYF.

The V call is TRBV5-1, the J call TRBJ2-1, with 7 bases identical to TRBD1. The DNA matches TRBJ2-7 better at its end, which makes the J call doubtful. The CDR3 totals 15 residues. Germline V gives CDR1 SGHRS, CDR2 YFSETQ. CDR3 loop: CASSLGQASYNEQYF. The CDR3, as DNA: TGCGCCAGCAGCCTTGGACAGGCCTCCTACAATGAGCAGTACTTC.

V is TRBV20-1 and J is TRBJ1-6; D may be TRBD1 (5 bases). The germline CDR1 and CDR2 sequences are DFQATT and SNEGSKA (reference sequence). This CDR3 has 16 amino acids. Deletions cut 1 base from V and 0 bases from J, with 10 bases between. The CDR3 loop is CSARVNRSSYNSPLHF. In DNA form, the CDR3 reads TGCAGTGCTAGAGTTAACAGGAGCTCCTATAATTCACCCCTCCACTTT.

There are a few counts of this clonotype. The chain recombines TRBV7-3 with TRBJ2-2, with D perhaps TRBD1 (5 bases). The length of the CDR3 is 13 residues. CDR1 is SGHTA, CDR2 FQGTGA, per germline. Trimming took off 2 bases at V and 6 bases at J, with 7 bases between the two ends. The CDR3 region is CASSLGAPGELFF. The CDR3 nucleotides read TGTGCCAGCAGCTTAGGGGCTCCCGGGGAGCTGTTTTTT.

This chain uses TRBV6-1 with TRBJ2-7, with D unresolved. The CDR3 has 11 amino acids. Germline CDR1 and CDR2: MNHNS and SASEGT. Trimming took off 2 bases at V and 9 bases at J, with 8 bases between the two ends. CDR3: CASSESPRQYF. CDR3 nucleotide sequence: TGTGCCAGCAGTGAATCCCCCAGGCAGTACTTC.

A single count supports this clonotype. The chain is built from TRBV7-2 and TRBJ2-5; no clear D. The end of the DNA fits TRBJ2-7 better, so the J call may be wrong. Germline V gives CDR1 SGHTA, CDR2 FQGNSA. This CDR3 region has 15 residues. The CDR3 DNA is TGTGCCAGCAGCTTCGATAGGAACAGACTCTACGAGCAGTACTTC. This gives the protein CASSFDRNRLYEQYF.

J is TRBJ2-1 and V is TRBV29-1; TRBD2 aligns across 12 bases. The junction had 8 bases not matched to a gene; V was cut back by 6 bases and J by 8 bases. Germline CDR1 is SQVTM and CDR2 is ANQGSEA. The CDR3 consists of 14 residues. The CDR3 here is CSVPWTSGNHEQFF. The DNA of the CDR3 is TGCAGCGTCCCATGGACTAGCGGGAACCATGAGCAGTTCTTC.

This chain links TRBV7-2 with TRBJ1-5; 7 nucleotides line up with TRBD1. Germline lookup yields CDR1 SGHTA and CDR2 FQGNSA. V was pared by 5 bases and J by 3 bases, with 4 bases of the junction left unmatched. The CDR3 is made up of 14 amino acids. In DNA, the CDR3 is TGTGCCAGCAGCCCGGGACAGCACAATCAGCCCCAGCATTTT. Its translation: CASSPGQHNQPQHF.

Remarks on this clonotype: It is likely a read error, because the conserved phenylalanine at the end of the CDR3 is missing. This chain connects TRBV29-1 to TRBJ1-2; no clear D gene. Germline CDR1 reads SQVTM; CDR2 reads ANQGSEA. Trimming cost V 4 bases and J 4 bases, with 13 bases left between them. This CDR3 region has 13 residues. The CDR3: CSVGERTPYGYTI. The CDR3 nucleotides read TGCAGCGTTGGAGAAAGGACCCCCTATGGCTACACCATC.

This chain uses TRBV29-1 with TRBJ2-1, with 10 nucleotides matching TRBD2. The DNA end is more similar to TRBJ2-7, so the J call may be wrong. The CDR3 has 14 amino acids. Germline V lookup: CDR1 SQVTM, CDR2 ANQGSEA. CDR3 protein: CSVLAGGAYNEQYF. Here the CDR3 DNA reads TGCAGCGTATTAGCGGGAGGCGCCTACAATGAGCAGTACTTC.

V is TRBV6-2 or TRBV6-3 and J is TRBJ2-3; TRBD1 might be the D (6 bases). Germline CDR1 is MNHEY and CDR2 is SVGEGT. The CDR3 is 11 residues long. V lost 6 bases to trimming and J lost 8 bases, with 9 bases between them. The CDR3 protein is CASRKGGTQYF. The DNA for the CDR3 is TGTGCCAGCAGGAAAGGGGGTACGCAGTATTTT.

CDR3 amino acids: CATSRDFGGYYGYTF. In DNA, the CDR3 is TGTGCCACCAGCAGAGATTTTGGGGGATACTATGGCTACACCTTC. The V call is TRBV15, the J call TRBJ1-2; a weak D match, TRBD1 (5 bases). CDR1 is LNHNV and CDR2 is YYDKDF in the germline V gene (reference sequence). The length of the CDR3 is 15 residues. V was trimmed by 0 bases and J by 3 bases, leaving 11 bases between them.

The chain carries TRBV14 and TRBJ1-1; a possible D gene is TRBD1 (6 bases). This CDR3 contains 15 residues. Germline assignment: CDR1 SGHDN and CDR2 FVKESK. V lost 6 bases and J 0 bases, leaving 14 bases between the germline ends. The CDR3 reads CASSHGQHMNTEAFF. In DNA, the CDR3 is TGTGCCAGCAGTCATGGACAGCACATGAACACTGAAGCTTTCTTT.

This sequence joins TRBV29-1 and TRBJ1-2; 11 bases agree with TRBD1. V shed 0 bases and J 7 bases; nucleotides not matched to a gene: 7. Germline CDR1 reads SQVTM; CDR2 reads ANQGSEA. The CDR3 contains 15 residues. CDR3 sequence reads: CSVEDLRTGGIGYTF. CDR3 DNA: TGCAGCGTTGAAGATCTCAGGACAGGGGGCATTGGCTACACCTTC.

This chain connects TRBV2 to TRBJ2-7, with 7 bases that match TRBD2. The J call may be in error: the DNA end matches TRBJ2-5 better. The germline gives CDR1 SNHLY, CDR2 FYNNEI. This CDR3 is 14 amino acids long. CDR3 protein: CASSFGLVGETQYF. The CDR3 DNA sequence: TGTGCCAGCAGTTTCGGACTAGTAGGAGAGACCCAGTACTTC.

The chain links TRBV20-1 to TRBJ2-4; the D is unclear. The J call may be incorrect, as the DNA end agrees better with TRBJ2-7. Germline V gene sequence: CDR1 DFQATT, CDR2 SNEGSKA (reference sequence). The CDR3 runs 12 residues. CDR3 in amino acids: CSASVQLVEQYF. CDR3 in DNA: TGCAGTGCTAGTGTCCAATTAGTCGAGCAGTACTTC.

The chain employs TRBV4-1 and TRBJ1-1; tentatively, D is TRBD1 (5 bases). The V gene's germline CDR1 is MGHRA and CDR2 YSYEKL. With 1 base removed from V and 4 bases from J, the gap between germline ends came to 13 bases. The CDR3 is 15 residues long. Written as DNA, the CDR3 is TGCGCCAGCAGCCAAGGACCCTCCGGGGGCACTGAAGCTTTCTTT. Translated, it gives CASSQGPSGGTEAFF.

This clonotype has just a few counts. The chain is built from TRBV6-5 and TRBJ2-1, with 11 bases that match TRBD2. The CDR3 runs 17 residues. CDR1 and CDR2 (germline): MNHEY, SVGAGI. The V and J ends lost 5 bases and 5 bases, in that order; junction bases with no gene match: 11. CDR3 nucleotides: TGTGCCAGCAGTCACTTCATTACTAGCGGGGGCCACAATGAGCAGTTCTTC. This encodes CASSHFITSGGHNEQFF.

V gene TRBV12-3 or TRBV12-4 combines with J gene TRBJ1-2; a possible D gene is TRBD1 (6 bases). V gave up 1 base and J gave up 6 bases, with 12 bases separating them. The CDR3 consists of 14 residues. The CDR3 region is CASSLGTGGNGYTF. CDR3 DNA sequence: TGTGCCAGCAGTTTAGGTACCGGGGGCAATGGCTACACCTTC.

The CDR3 reads CATSRLYAGGQEGETQYF. The CDR3, as DNA: TGTGCCACCAGCAGGCTGTACGCCGGGGGACAGGAGGGAGAGACCCAGTACTTC. The chain combines TRBV15 with TRBJ2-5; 8 positions match TRBD1. Trimming took 3 bases from V and 4 from J; bases not matched to a gene: 16. This CDR3 spans 18 amino acids. Per germline, CDR1 LNHNV and CDR2 YYDKDF (reference sequence).

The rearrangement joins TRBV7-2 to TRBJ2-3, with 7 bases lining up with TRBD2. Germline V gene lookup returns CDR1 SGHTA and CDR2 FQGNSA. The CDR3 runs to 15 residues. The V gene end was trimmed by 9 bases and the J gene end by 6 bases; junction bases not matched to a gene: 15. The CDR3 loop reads CASGVAGDRVDTQYF. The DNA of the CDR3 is TGTGCCAGTGGAGTGGCGGGGGACCGGGTGGATACGCAGTATTTT.

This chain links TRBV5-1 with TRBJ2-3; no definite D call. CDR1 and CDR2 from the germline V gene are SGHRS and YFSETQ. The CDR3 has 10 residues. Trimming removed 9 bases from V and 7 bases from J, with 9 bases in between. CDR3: CANPVYTQYF. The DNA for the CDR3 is TGCGCCAACCCAGTCTATACGCAGTATTTT.

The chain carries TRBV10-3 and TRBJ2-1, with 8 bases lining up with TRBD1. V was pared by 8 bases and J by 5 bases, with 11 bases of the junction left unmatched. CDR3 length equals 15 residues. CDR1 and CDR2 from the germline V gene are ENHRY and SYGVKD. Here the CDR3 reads CAISRPGGIDNEQFF. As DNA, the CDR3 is TGTGCCATCTCCCGCCCAGGGGGCATCGACAATGAGCAGTTCTTC.

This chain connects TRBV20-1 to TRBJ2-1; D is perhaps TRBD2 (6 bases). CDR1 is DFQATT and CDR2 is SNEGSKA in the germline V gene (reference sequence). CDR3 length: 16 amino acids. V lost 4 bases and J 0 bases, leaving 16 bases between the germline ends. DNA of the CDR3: TGCAGTGCTATAGGAACGATAGCGGCCTCCTACAATGAGCAGTTCTTC. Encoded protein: CSAIGTIAASYNEQFF.

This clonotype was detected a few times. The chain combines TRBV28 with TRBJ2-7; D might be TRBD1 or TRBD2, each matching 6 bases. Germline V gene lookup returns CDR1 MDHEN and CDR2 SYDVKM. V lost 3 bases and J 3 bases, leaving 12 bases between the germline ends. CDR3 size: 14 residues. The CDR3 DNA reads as TGTGCCAGCAGTTTCACAGGGACTTTCTACGAGCAGTACTTC. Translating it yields CASSFTGTFYEQYF.

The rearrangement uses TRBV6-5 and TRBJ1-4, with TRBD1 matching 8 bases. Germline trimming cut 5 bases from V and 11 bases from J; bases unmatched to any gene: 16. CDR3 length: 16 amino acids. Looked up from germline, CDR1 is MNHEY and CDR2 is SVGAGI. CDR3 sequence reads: CASSPGTGNFCVKLFF. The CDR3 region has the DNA TGTGCCAGCAGTCCAGGGACAGGCAATTTTTGTGTGAAACTGTTTTTT.

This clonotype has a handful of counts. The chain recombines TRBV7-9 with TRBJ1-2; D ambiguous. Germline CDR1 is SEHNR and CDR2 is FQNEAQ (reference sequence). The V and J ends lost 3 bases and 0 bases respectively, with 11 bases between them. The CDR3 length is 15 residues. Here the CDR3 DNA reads TGTGCCAGCAGCTTGGCTGGCAGATCTAACTATGGCTACACCTTC. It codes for CASSLAGRSNYGYTF.

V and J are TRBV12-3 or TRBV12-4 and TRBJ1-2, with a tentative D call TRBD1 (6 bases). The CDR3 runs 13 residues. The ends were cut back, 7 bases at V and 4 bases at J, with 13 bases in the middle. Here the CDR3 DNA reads TGTGCCAGCACCCCGTCCAGGGGCTATGGCTACACCTTC. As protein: CASTPSRGYGYTF.

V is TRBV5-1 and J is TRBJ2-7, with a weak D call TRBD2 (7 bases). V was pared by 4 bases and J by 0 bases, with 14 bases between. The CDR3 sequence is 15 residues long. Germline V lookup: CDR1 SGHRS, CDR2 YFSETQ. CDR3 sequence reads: CASSPGGGRSYEQYF. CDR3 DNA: TGCGCCAGCAGCCCCGGCGGGGGCCGCTCCTACGAGCAGTACTTC.

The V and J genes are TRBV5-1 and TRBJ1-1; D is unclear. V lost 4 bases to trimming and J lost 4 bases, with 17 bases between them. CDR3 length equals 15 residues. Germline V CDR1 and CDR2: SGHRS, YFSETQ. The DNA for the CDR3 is TGCGCCAGCAGCCCCGGCCCGGGGATGGGCACTGAAGCTTTCTTT. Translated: CASSPGPGMGTEAFF.